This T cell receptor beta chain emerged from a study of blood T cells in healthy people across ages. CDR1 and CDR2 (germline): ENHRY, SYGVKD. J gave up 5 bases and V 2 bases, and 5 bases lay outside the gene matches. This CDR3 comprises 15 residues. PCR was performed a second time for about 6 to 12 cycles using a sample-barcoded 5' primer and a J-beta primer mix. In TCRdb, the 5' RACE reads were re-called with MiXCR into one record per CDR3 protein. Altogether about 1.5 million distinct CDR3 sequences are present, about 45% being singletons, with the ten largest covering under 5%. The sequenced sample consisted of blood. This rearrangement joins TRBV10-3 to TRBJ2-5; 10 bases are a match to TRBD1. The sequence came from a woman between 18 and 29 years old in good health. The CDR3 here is CAISEGTGAVETQYF. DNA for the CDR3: TGTGCCATCAGTGAGGGGACAGGGGCCGTGGAGACCCAGTACTTC.